The 7 T cell receptor beta chains below all came from one sample that was sequenced in a study of shared clonotypes between healthy human individuals. Measured with immunoSEQ multiplex PCR; TCRdb has only the in-frame clones, and not every one. The sample consists of hundreds of thousands of clones, 95% to 97% of them appearing once. Positive CCR7 selection of CD45RO-negative cells yielded the naive CD8 cells, and terminally differentiated effector memory CD45RA+ cells were excluded. Source material: naive CD8+ T cells sorted from blood. The receptor source for this set is a woman in her 30s in good health.

V usage is TRBV5-6 and J usage is TRBJ2-3; D is unclear. Germline assignment: CDR1 SGHDT and CDR2 YYEEEE. The CDR3 sequence is 15 residues long. The V and J ends lost 2 bases and 0 bases respectively, with 10 bases between them. CDR3 loop: CASSFQVPSTDTQYF. CDR3 in DNA: TGTGCCAGCAGCTTTCAGGTCCCGAGCACAGATACGCAGTATTTT.

The rearrangement joins TRBV5-6 to TRBJ2-1, with 10 bases fitting TRBD2. The V gene's germline CDR1 is SGHDT and CDR2 YYEEEE. J was trimmed by 13 bases and V by 4 bases; bases with no gene match: 14. The CDR3 runs to 15 residues. The CDR3 is CASSTQGSGRAGQFF. The CDR3 DNA follows: TGTGCCAGCAGCACCCAGGGCAGCGGGAGGGCCGGTCAGTTCTTC.

This rearrangement joins TRBV29-1 to TRBJ1-4, with 11 bases that match TRBD1. The CDR3 contains 13 residues. Per the germline V gene, CDR1 is SQVTM and CDR2 is ANQGSEA. With V trimmed by 4 bases and J by 8 bases, 3 bases remained unmatched. The CDR3: CSVGTGGEEKLFF. CDR3 nucleotides: TGCAGCGTTGGGACAGGGGGCGAAGAAAAACTGTTTTTT.

The chain recombines TRBV11-2 with TRBJ2-1, with 10 bases identical to TRBD2. The V gene end was trimmed by 5 bases and the J gene end by 4 bases; junction bases not matched to a gene: 8. Germline CDR1 is SGHAT and CDR2 is FQNNGV. CDR3 length: 16 amino acids. The CDR3 DNA is TGTGCCAGCAGCACATCACTAGCGGGACCGTACAATGAGCAGTTCTTC. This translates into CASSTSLAGPYNEQFF.

The chain combines TRBV5-1 with TRBJ2-7; 9 bases are a match to TRBD1. Germline CDR1 and CDR2: SGHRS and YFSETQ. The CDR3 length is 14 residues. J lost 6 bases, V lost 5 bases, and 9 bases had no gene match. The chain's CDR3 is CASRTGQGPLEQYF. CDR3 coding DNA: TGCGCCAGCAGAACCGGACAGGGGCCCCTCGAGCAGTACTTC. The full variable domain, with the rest looked up from reference TRBV5-1 and TRBJ2-7, is KAGVTQTPRYLIKTRGQQVTLSCSPISGHRSVSWYQQTPGQGLQFLFEYFSETQRNKGNFPGRFSGRQFSNSRSEMNVSTLELGDSALYLCASRTGQGPLEQYFGPGTRLTVT.

The chain joins TRBV2 to TRBJ2-5, with D tentatively TRBD2 (6 bases). Germline V gene lookup returns CDR1 SNHLY and CDR2 FYNNEI. Trimming stripped 10 bases from V and 4 bases from J, with 19 bases between. The CDR3 length is 14 residues. CDR3: CATLKGGIVETQYF. DNA for the CDR3: TGTGCCACCCTCAAGGGAGGTATCGTAGAGACCCAGTACTTC.

This chain links TRBV10-3 with TRBJ2-3; 8 bases agree with TRBD2. In germline, CDR1 is ENHRY, CDR2 SYGVKD. The CDR3 has 15 residues. Trimming took 2 bases from V and 4 from J; bases not matched to a gene: 5. The DNA of the CDR3 is TGTGCCATCAGTGAGCCGGCGACTAGCGCAGATACGCAGTATTTT. Its translation is CAISEPATSADTQYF.